One sample yielded the 11 T cell receptor beta chains listed below, sequenced in a study of control samples from healthy donors and cancer patients. Here immunoSEQ multiplex PCR was the method, and the copy in TCRdb shows in-frame clones only, minus some. The table includes about 70,000 clones, about 87% detected once. The material sequenced was PBMCs. All receptors come from a woman aged 45-65 years with head and neck cancer.

This chain connects TRBV5-1 to TRBJ2-7; no clear D. V was trimmed by 4 bases and J by 0 bases, leaving 14 bases between them. This CDR3 has 15 amino acids. The germline gives CDR1 SGHRS, CDR2 YFSETQ. CDR3 residues: CASSATVTGSYEQYF. CDR3 sequence (DNA): TGCGCCAGCAGCGCAACAGTCACGGGCTCCTACGAGCAGTACTTC. The full variable domain, in which reference TRBV5-1 and TRBJ2-7 provide the parts outside the CDR3, is KAGVTQTPRYLIKTRGQQVTLSCSPISGHRSVSWYQQTPGQGLQFLFEYFSETQRNKGNFPGRFSGRQFSNSRSEMNVSTLELGDSALYLCASSATVTGSYEQYFGPGTRLTVT.

This sequence joins TRBV5-1 and TRBJ1-1; a possible D gene is TRBD1 (5 bases). Germline lookup yields CDR1 SGHRS and CDR2 YFSETQ. This CDR3 is built from 15 residues. The germline V and J ends were trimmed by 0 bases and 1 base, with 10 bases remaining between them. In nucleotides, the CDR3 is TGCGCCAGCAGCTTGGAAGGGGTTAAGAACACTGAAGCTTTCTTT. Translating gives CASSLEGVKNTEAFF.

In regard to this clone: Its ends do not fully match the called genes, so a read error is possible. The chain recombines TRBV28 with TRBJ2-5; 7 positions agree with TRBD1. This CDR3 is built from 11 residues. Germline V gene lookup returns CDR1 MDHEN and CDR2 SYDVKM. CDR3: CASSSGQVSDF. The CDR3 nucleotides read TGTGCCAGCAGTTCCGGACAGGTCAGCGACTTC.

This rearrangement joins TRBV5-6 to TRBJ1-3; D gene uncertain. Germline V gives CDR1 SGHDT, CDR2 YYEEEE. The CDR3 totals 17 residues. V was cut by 3 bases and J by 0 bases, with 16 bases left in between. Here the CDR3 reads CASSSTRFSYSGNTIYF. CDR3 nucleotide sequence: TGTGCCAGCAGCTCTACTAGGTTCTCCTACTCTGGAAACACCATATATTTT.

The sample holds one count of this clone. This sequence joins TRBV28 and TRBJ2-1, with 8 bases fitting TRBD1. There are 16 residues in the CDR3. V dropped 10 bases and J dropped 5; count of bases not matched to a gene: 16. Germline CDR1 and CDR2: MDHEN and SYDVKM. The CDR3 reads CATRSDRERSNNEQFF. In DNA form, the CDR3 reads TGTGCCACACGCTCGGACAGGGAACGTTCCAACAATGAGCAGTTCTTC.

The V and J genes are TRBV28 and TRBJ2-2, with D unclear. The CDR3 has 15 amino acids. Trimming stripped 10 bases from V and 2 bases from J, with 17 bases between. The germline V gene encodes CDR1 MDHEN and CDR2 SYDVKM. This CDR3 is CATQFGSENTGELFF. The CDR3 DNA is TGTGCCACCCAGTTTGGATCGGAAAACACCGGGGAGCTGTTTTTT.

This sequence joins TRBV7-2 and TRBJ2-5; D unresolved. V was clipped by 5 bases and J by 4 bases, with 11 bases between them. In germline, CDR1 is SGHTA, CDR2 FQGNSA. This CDR3 has 13 amino acids. CDR3 DNA: TGTGCCAGCAGCCCCCTCCTCCGAGAGACCCAGTACTTC. Protein product: CASSPLLRETQYF.

The chain is built from TRBV7-8 and TRBJ1-5; D gene ambiguous. Germline-derived CDR1 and CDR2 are SGHVS and FQNEAQ. The CDR3 covers 16 residues. Trimming removed 1 base from V and 0 bases from J, with 10 bases in between. The CDR3 DNA reads as TGTGCCAGCAGCTTAGATCCGATGTATAGCAATCAGCCCCAGCATTTT. As protein: CASSLDPMYSNQPQHF.

The genes are TRBV19 and TRBJ1-5; D is uncertain. The CDR3 contains 14 residues. Germline lookup yields CDR1 LNHDA and CDR2 SQIVND (reference sequence). Trimming cost V 4 bases and J 5 bases, with 12 bases left between them. In DNA form, the CDR3 reads TGTGCCAGTAGTACCACGGCCCGGGATCAGCCCCAGCATTTT. Protein: CASSTTARDQPQHF.

This sequence joins TRBV30 and TRBJ2-7, with a weak D call TRBD2 (7 bases). The CDR3 is 12 residues long. V lost 3 bases to trimming and J lost 2 bases, with 8 bases between them. The V gene's germline CDR1 is GTSNPN and CDR2 SVGIG (reference sequence). CDR3 coding DNA: TGTGCCTGGAGAGGGGGGGCCTACGAGCAGTACTTC. Its protein product is CAWRGGAYEQYF.

V and J are TRBV5-4 and TRBJ1-1, with 7 positions matching TRBD1. Germline CDR1 SGHNT, CDR2 YYREEE (reference sequence). J lost 0 bases, V lost 4 bases, and 6 bases had no gene match. The CDR3 has 15 amino acids. The CDR3 coding sequence is TGTGCCAGCAGCCGACAGGGTAACATGAACACTGAAGCTTTCTTT. Translating it yields CASSRQGNMNTEAFF. The variable domain in full, completed from reference TRBV5-4 and TRBJ1-1, reads ETGVTQSPTHLIKTRGQQVTLRCSSQSGHNTVSWYQQALGQGPQFIFQYYREEENGRGNFPPRFSGLQFPNYSSELNVNALELDDSALYLCASSRQGNMNTEAFFGQGTRLTVV.